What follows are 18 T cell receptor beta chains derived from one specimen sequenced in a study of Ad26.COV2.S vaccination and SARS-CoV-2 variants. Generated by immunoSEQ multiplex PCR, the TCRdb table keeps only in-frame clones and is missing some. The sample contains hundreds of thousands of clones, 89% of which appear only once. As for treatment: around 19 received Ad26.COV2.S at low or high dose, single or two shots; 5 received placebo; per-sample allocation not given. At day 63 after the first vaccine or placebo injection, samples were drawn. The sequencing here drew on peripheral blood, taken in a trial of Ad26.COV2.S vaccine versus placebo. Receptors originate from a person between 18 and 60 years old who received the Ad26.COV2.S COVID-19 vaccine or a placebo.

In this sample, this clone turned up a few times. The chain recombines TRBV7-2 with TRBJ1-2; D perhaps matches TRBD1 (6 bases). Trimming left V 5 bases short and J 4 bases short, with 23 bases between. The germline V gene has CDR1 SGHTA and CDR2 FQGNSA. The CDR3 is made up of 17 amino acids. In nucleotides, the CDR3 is TGTGCCAGCAGCCTGAGCAGTGTCGGGGGGCTCGGCTATGGCTACACCTTC. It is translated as CASSLSSVGGLGYGYTF.

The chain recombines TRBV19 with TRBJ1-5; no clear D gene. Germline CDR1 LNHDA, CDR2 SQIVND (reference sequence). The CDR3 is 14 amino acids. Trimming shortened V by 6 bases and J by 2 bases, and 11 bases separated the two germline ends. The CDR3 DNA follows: TGTGCCAGTAGACCGGACTTGGGCAATCAGCCCCAGCATTTT. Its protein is CASRPDLGNQPQHF.

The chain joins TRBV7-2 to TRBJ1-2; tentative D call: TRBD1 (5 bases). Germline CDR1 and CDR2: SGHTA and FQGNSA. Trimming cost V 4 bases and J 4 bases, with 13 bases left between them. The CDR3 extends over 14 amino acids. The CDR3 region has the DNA TGTGCCAGCAGCTCCTACCAGGGTCCCTATGGCTACACCTTC. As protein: CASSSYQGPYGYTF.

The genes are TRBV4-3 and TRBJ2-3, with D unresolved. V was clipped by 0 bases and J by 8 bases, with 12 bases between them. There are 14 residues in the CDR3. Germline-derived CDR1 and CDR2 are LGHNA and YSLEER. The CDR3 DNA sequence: TGCGCCAGCAGCCAAGACTACACCATAAGTACGCAGTATTTT. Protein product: CASSQDYTISTQYF.

The CDR3 DNA is TGTGCCAGCAGCCTGAAGACCGGGGGATCAGATACGCAGTATTTT. It yields the protein CASSLKTGGSDTQYF. The chain has TRBV7-2 and TRBJ2-3; maybe TRBD2 (6 bases). The CDR3 length is 15 residues. The germline V and J ends were trimmed by 5 bases and 4 bases, with 16 bases remaining between them. Germline assignment: CDR1 SGHTA and CDR2 FQGNSA.

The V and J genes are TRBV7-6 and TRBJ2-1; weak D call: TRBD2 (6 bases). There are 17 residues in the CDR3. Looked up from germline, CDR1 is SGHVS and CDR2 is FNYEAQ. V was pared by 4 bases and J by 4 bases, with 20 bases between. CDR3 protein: CASSSTALAGRYNEQFF. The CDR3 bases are TGTGCCAGCAGCTCAACCGCTCTGGCGGGGCGTTACAATGAGCAGTTCTTC.

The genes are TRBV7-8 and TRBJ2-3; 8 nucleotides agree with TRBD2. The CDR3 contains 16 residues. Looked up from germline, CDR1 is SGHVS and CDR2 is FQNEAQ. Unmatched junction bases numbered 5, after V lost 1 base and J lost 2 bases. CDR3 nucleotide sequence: TGTGCCAGCAGCTTAGTCCCGGGAGGGAACACAGATACGCAGTATTTT. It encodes CASSLVPGGNTDTQYF.

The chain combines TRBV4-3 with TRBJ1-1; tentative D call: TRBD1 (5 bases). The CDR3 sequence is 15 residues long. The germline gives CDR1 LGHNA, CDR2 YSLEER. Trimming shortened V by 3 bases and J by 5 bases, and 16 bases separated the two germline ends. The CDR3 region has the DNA TGCGCCAGCAGCCACACCGACAGATCACGGACTGAAGCTTTCTTT. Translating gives CASSHTDRSRTEAFF.

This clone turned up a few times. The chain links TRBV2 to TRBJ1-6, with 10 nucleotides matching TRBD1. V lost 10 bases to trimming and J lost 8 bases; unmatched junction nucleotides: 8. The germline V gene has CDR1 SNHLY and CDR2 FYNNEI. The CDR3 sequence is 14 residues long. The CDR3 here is CAIHSGTGDSPLHF. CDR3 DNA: TGTGCCATACACTCCGGGACAGGGGATTCACCCCTCCACTTT.

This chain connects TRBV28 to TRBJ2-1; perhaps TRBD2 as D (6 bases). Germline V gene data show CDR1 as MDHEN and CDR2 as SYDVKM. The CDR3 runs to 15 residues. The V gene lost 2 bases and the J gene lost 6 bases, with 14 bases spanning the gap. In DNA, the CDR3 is TGTGCCAGCAGTTTAGAACAGGTCGGGGGCAATGAGCAGTTCTTC. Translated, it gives CASSLEQVGGNEQFF.

CDR3: CASSQAYTSYQETQYF. CDR3 DNA: TGTGCCAGCAGCCAGGCTTACACCTCGTACCAAGAGACCCAGTACTTC. The chain joins TRBV4-2 to TRBJ2-5; no clear D gene. CDR3 size: 16 residues. Germline CDR1 and CDR2: LGHNA and YNFKEQ. With 3 bases removed from V and 0 bases from J, the gap between germline ends came to 14 bases.

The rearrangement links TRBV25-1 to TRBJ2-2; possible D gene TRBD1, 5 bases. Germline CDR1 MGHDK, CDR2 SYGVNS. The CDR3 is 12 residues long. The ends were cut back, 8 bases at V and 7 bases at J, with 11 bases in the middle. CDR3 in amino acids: CASSRGHGELFF. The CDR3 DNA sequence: TGTGCCAGCTCAAGGGGCCACGGGGAGCTGTTTTTT.

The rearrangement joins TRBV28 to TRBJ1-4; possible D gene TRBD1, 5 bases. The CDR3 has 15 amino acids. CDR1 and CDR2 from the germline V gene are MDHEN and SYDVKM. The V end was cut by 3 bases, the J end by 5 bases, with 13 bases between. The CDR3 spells CASSLGGRVNEKLFF. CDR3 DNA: TGTGCCAGCAGTTTGGGGGGACGGGTGAATGAAAAACTGTTTTTT.

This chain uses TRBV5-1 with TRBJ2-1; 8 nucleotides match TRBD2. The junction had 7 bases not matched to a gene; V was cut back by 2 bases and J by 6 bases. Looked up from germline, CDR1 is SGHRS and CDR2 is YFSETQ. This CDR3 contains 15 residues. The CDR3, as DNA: TGCGCCAGCAGCTTTCAAGCGGGGGAGGGCAATGAGCAGTTCTTC. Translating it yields CASSFQAGEGNEQFF.

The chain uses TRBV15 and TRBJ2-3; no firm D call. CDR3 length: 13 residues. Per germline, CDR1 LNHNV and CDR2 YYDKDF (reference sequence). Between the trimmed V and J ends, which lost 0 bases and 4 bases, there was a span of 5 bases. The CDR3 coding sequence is TGTGCCACCAGCAGAGATCTAGCAGATACGCAGTATTTT. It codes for CATSRDLADTQYF.

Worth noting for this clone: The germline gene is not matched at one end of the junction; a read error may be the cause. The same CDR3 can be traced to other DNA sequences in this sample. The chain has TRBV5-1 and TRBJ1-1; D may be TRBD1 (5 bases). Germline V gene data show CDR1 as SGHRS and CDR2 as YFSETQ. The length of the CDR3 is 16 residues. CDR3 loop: CASSQLETALGTEAFF. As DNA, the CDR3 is TGCGCTAGCAGTCAATTAGAGACAGCGTTGGGCACTGAAGCTTTCTTT. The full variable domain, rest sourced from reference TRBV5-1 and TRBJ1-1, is KAGVTQTPRYLIKTRGQQVTLSCSPISGHRSVSWYQQTPGQGLQFLFEYFSETQRNKGNFPGRFSGRQFSNSRSEMNVSTLELGDSALYLCASSQLETALGTEAFFGQGTRLTVV.

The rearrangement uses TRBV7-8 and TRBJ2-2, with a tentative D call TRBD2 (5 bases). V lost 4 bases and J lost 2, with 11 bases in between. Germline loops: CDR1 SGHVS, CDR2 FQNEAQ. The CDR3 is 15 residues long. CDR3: CASSSVGVNTGELFF. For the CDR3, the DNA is TGTGCCAGCAGCTCAGTCGGGGTCAACACCGGGGAGCTGTTTTTT.

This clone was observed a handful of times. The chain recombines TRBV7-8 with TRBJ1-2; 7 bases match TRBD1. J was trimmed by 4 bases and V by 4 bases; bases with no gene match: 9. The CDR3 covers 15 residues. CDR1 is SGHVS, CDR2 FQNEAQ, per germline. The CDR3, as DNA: TGTGCCAGCAGCTCCAGGACAGGCGCCCGCTATGGCTACACCTTC. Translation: CASSSRTGARYGYTF.